This TCR beta chain was found in a study of regulatory and conventional T cells in RAG deficiency. Regulatory T cells were sorted from blood as CD4+ CD25-high CD127-low cells. TCRdb keeps only in-frame clones here, not all; method: immunoSEQ multiplex PCR. The sample yields about 28,000 clones, over 80% seen once. This sample also belongs to another study, concerning regulatory T cells. That source adds: The primer mix had 52 TRBV and 13 TRBJ primers.

The clonotype was recovered from a human donor in good health. Sequenced sample: Tregs sorted from blood.

The CDR3 here is CASSYESVTEAFF. The CDR3 DNA follows: TGTGCCAGCAGTTACGAGAGCGTCACTGAAGCTTTCTTT. The J gene is TRBJ1-1, the V gene TRBV6-5, with unresolved D. Germline lookup yields CDR1 MNHEY and CDR2 SVGAGI. The germline V and J ends were trimmed by 2 bases and 4 bases, with 8 bases remaining between them. The CDR3 runs to 13 residues.